A single sample is the source of the 32 T cell receptor beta chains below, sequenced in a study of CD8 T cells in Susac syndrome. RNA amounts of roughly 0.5 to 1 ug underwent reverse transcription with random hexamers. One entry per CDR3 protein results from TCRdb running MiXCR on the immunoSEQ multiplex PCR reads. The profile covers about 80,000 distinct CDR3 sequences, with just under 95% appearing a single time and 0.25% to 0.3% taken by the ten largest. Sequencing used CD8+ T cells from PBMCs. These receptors were obtained from a human donor in good health.

The chain recombines TRBV28 with TRBJ2-2; the match to TRBD1 covers 7 bases. V shed 5 bases, J shed 0 bases, and the junction held 3 bases outside the gene matches. This CDR3 comprises 15 residues. The germline V gene has CDR1 MDHEN and CDR2 SYDVKM. CDR3 loop: CASSQQGPNTGELFF. The CDR3 nucleotides read TGTGCCAGCAGTCAACAGGGGCCGAACACCGGGGAGCTGTTTTTT.

The CDR3 loop is CASEFGGRYNEQFF. For the CDR3, the DNA is TGTGCCAGCGAATTTGGGGGAAGGTACAATGAGCAGTTCTTC. The chain joins TRBV7-9 to TRBJ2-1; tentatively, D is TRBD1 or TRBD2 (5 bases each). Germline loops: CDR1 SEHNR, CDR2 FQNEAQ (reference sequence). V was trimmed by 8 bases and J by 4 bases, leaving 15 bases between them. CDR3 length equals 14 residues.

The V and J genes are TRBV13 and TRBJ2-3; 13 bases match TRBD2. Trimming at V came to 5 bases and at J to 4 bases, leaving 3 bases not matched to a gene. Per the germline V gene, CDR1 is PRHDT and CDR2 is FYEKMQ (reference sequence). The CDR3 length is 15 residues. The CDR3 loop reads CASSPTSGGADTQYF. The CDR3 DNA reads TGTGCCAGCAGCCCCACTAGCGGGGGGGCAGATACGCAGTATTTT.

The chain links TRBV12-3 or TRBV12-4 to TRBJ1-5, with D maybe TRBD1 (5 bases). The CDR3 loop spans 13 amino acids. Trimming removed 4 bases from V and 1 base from J, with 5 bases in between. The CDR3 DNA reads TGTGCCAGCAGTTGGGACAGCAATCAGCCCCAGCATTTT. Protein product: CASSWDSNQPQHF.

The chain employs TRBV7-9 and TRBJ2-7, with D perhaps assigned TRBD1 or TRBD2 (5 bases each). The germline V gene encodes CDR1 SEHNR and CDR2 FQNEAQ (reference sequence). This CDR3 comprises 10 residues. The CDR3, as DNA: TGTGCTATTCTGGGGGTCGAGCAGTACTTC. This translates into CAILGVEQYF.

This sequence joins TRBV7-9 and TRBJ1-6, with D unclear. The V gene's germline CDR1 is SEHNR and CDR2 FQNEAQ (reference sequence). Trimming took 4 bases from V and 10 from J, leaving 11 bases between them. CDR3 size: 13 residues. For the CDR3, the DNA is TGTGCCAGCAGCTCGGGAGAGCTATCACCCCTCCACTTT. This translates into CASSSGELSPLHF.

The chain combines TRBV7-9 with TRBJ1-1; possible D gene TRBD1, 6 bases. Germline V gives CDR1 SEHNR, CDR2 FQNEAQ (reference sequence). V was trimmed by 4 bases and J by 14 bases, leaving 17 bases between them. The CDR3 is 12 amino acids. CDR3 in DNA: TGTGCCAGCAGCTCCCTTACTCCCAGGGGCTTCTTT. Protein product: CASSSLTPRGFF.

This sequence joins TRBV15 and TRBJ1-1; 7 nucleotides align to TRBD1. Trimming at V came to 1 base and at J to 2 bases, leaving 7 bases not matched to a gene. Germline assignment: CDR1 LNHNV and CDR2 YYDKDF (reference sequence). The CDR3 runs 16 residues. The CDR3: CATSRGRQGRNTEAFF. The CDR3 DNA is TGTGCCACCAGCAGAGGACGACAGGGACGAAACACTGAAGCTTTCTTT.

This chain connects TRBV4-1 to TRBJ1-1; D remains unclear. Deletions cut 1 base from V and 1 base from J, with 4 bases between. The CDR3 has 13 residues. Germline V CDR1 and CDR2: MGHRA, YSYEKL. CDR3 loop: CASSQGQNTEAFF. CDR3 nucleotides: TGCGCCAGCAGCCAAGGGCAGAACACTGAAGCTTTCTTT.

The rearrangement uses TRBV6-2 or TRBV6-3 and TRBJ1-2; D gene unclear. V was trimmed by 2 bases and J by 4 bases, leaving 2 bases between them. The CDR3 spans 11 residues. Germline V gene lookup returns CDR1 MNHEY and CDR2 SVGEGT. CDR3 DNA: TGTGCCAGCAGTTACGGCTATGGCTACACCTTC. As protein: CASSYGYGYTF.

This chain connects TRBV11-2 to TRBJ2-7; D gene uncertain. V was clipped by 5 bases and J by 3 bases, with 8 bases between them. CDR3 length: 12 residues. Germline V lookup: CDR1 SGHAT, CDR2 FQNNGV. The DNA for the CDR3 is TGTGCCAGCAGCGAGAACTACTACGAGCAGTACGTC. It codes for CASSENYYEQYV.

CDR3 nucleotides: TGTGCCAGCAGCGTCCCGCAGGGACAGGGCCCTTACGAGCAGTACTTC. Amino acids: CASSVPQGQGPYEQYF. J is TRBJ2-7 and V is TRBV7-9, with 9 bases identical to TRBD1. The CDR3 contains 16 residues. Germline CDR1 and CDR2: SEHNR and FQNEAQ (reference sequence). V lost 5 bases and J lost 4; bases outside the gene matches: 12.

CDR3 sequence: CASSRTTSGRRADTQYF. CDR3 coding DNA: TGCGCCAGCAGCCGAACTACTAGCGGGAGGAGAGCAGATACGCAGTATTTT. This chain connects TRBV5-1 to TRBJ2-3, with 12 bases fitting TRBD2. The germline V gene has CDR1 SGHRS and CDR2 YFSETQ. J lost 4 bases, V lost 4 bases, and 10 bases had no gene match. The CDR3 has 17 amino acids. Drawing the rest from reference TRBV5-1 and TRBJ2-3, the complete variable domain is KAGVTQTPRYLIKTRGQQVTLSCSPISGHRSVSWYQQTPGQGLQFLFEYFSETQRNKGNFPGRFSGRQFSNSRSEMNVSTLELGDSALYLCASSRTTSGRRADTQYFGPGTRLTVL.

In its sample, this clonotype was seen a few times. The chain combines TRBV27 with TRBJ2-5; D remains ambiguous. V lost 5 bases to trimming and J lost 5 bases, with 9 bases between them. The CDR3 loop spans 12 amino acids. CDR1 is MNHEY and CDR2 is SMNVEV in the germline V gene (reference sequence). The CDR3 DNA follows: TGTGCCAGCAGTCTCCGTGGGGAGACCCAGTACTTC. Protein: CASSLRGETQYF.

This chain links TRBV28 with TRBJ2-2; the match to TRBD2 covers 7 bases. Per the germline V gene, CDR1 is MDHEN and CDR2 is SYDVKM. This CDR3 is built from 17 residues. J was trimmed by 7 bases and V by 5 bases; bases with no gene match: 16. The CDR3 DNA follows: TGTGCCAGCAGTCTCCACGGGACTAACATTCCCCGCGGGGAGCTGTTTTTT. This sequence encodes CASSLHGTNIPRGELFF.

V is TRBV20-1 and J is TRBJ2-1; the match to TRBD2 covers 8 bases. The CDR3 length is 17 residues. Unmatched junction bases numbered 7, after V lost 0 bases and J lost 0 bases. The germline V gene encodes CDR1 DFQATT and CDR2 SNEGSKA (reference sequence). The CDR3 sequence is CSARDRAGGRSYNEQFF. The CDR3 bases are TGCAGTGCTAGAGATCGCGCGGGAGGTCGCTCCTACAATGAGCAGTTCTTC.

The chain couples TRBV12-3 or TRBV12-4 to TRBJ2-7, with TRBD2 identical over 8 bases. The CDR3 is 14 amino acids. Trimming removed 3 bases from V and 2 bases from J; junction bases left unmatched: 3. CDR3 sequence reads: CASSLGAGAYEQYV. The CDR3 bases are TGTGCCAGCAGTTTGGGAGCGGGAGCCTACGAGCAGTACGTC.

This clonotype was recorded once. This chain connects TRBV6-1 to TRBJ1-1; 12 nucleotides match TRBD1. CDR3 size: 17 residues. In germline, CDR1 is MNHNS, CDR2 SASEGT. Losses at the gene ends were 6 bases for V and 0 bases for J; bases not matched to a gene: 8. This CDR3 is CASRHSGTGGLNTEAFF. CDR3 DNA sequence: TGTGCCAGCAGACATTCCGGGACAGGGGGCCTGAACACTGAAGCTTTCTTT.

This clonotype appeared once. This chain connects TRBV6-2 or TRBV6-3 to TRBJ2-1; D possibly corresponds to TRBD2 (6 bases). V was cut by 2 bases and J by 6 bases, with 14 bases left in between. The CDR3 consists of 15 residues. The germline V gene has CDR1 MNHEY and CDR2 SVGEGT. CDR3 sequence reads: CASSYGFRGFNEQFF. In DNA, the CDR3 is TGTGCCAGCAGTTACGGGTTCCGGGGGTTCAATGAGCAGTTCTTC.

In this sample, this clonotype turned up a few times. The CDR3 bases are TGTGCCAGCAGTCCCCCGCTGCCAGATACGCAGTATTTT. It codes for CASSPPLPDTQYF. V gene TRBV7-9 combines with J gene TRBJ2-3; no clear D gene. Trimming pared 6 bases from V and 4 bases from J, leaving 11 bases between. Germline V CDR1 and CDR2: SEHNR, FQNEAQ (reference sequence). The CDR3 has 13 residues.

This clonotype was recorded only once. The chain carries TRBV28 and TRBJ2-3, with D perhaps being TRBD1 or TRBD2 (5 bases each). This CDR3 is 15 amino acids long. Trimming stripped 3 bases from V and 6 bases from J, with 16 bases between. Per the germline V gene, CDR1 is MDHEN and CDR2 is SYDVKM. DNA for the CDR3: TGTGCCAGCAGTTTTCCCCGGGACCCAGGGGATACGCAGTATTTT. Residues: CASSFPRDPGDTQYF.

CDR3 protein: CASRPPGGHEKLFF. The CDR3 DNA follows: TGTGCAAGTCGCCCACCAGGGGGCCATGAAAAACTGTTTTTT. The rearrangement joins TRBV12-2 to TRBJ1-4; the table assigns TRBD1, which was not confirmed against the DNA. TRBV12-2 represents a pseudogene. The CDR3 extends over 14 amino acids.

The chain combines TRBV5-6 with TRBJ2-3; D may be TRBD1 (7 bases). Trimming pared 4 bases from V and 5 bases from J, leaving 14 bases between. CDR1 is SGHDT, CDR2 YYEEEE, per germline. This CDR3 spans 14 amino acids. CDR3 sequence (DNA): TGTGCCAGCAGCCGCGGGACAGTCGGAGATACGCAGTATTTT. This translates into CASSRGTVGDTQYF.

The chain combines TRBV14 with TRBJ1-2; D ambiguous. Germline CDR1 SGHDN, CDR2 FVKESK. V gave up 0 bases and J gave up 3 bases, with 8 bases separating them. The CDR3 contains 14 residues. CDR3 amino acids: CASSQERGDYGYTF. For the CDR3, the DNA is TGTGCCAGCAGCCAAGAAAGAGGAGACTATGGCTACACCTTC.

The genes are TRBV2 and TRBJ2-7; D not certain. Trimming pared 3 bases from V and 3 bases from J, leaving 9 bases between. The CDR3 extends over 13 amino acids. The germline V gene has CDR1 SNHLY and CDR2 FYNNEI. In DNA, the CDR3 is TGTGCCAGCAGTGATGGGGTATACTACGAGCAGTACTTC. Its protein product is CASSDGVYYEQYF.

V and J are TRBV5-6 and TRBJ1-5, with 7 bases fitting TRBD1. This CDR3 spans 15 amino acids. V gave up 0 bases and J gave up 7 bases; unmatched junction bases: 7. In germline, CDR1 is SGHDT, CDR2 YYEEEE. CDR3 amino acids: CASSLGQGDRQPQHF. The CDR3 DNA reads TGTGCCAGCAGCTTGGGGCAGGGGGATAGGCAGCCCCAGCATTTT.

The chain is built from TRBV11-2 and TRBJ2-5; tentatively, D is TRBD2 (6 bases). V gave up 2 bases and J gave up 3 bases, with 16 bases separating them. Germline assignment: CDR1 SGHAT and CDR2 FQNNGV. The CDR3 extends over 16 amino acids. Here the CDR3 DNA reads TGTGCCAGCAGCTTATACCCAGGAGGGAGTGAAGAGACCCAGTACTTC. Amino acids: CASSLYPGGSEETQYF.

The CDR3 spells CASSFGGGQADYGYTF. As DNA, the CDR3 is TGTGCCAGCAGCTTCGGGGGCGGGCAGGCCGACTATGGCTACACCTTC. V is TRBV13 and J is TRBJ1-2; possible D gene TRBD1, 6 bases. With 3 bases removed from V and 3 bases from J, the gap between germline ends came to 17 bases. The germline V gene has CDR1 PRHDT and CDR2 FYEKMQ (reference sequence). This CDR3 is built from 16 residues. Full variable domain (outside the CDR3, taken from reference TRBV13 and TRBJ1-2): AAGVIQSPRHLIKEKRETATLKCYPIPRHDTVYWYQQGPGQDPQFLISFYEKMQSDKGSIPDRFSAQQFSDYHSELNMSSLELGDSALYFCASSFGGGQADYGYTFGSGTRLTVV.

This chain uses TRBV18 with TRBJ2-7, with 7 bases fitting TRBD1. V trimming: 4 bases; J trimming: 4 bases; junction bases outside the gene matches: 1. CDR3 length equals 12 residues. Germline V gene lookup returns CDR1 KGHSH and CDR2 LQKENI. CDR3 bases: TGTGCCAGCTCACGGGACAGATACGAGCAGTACTTC. It specifies CASSRDRYEQYF. Complete variable domain (other parts from reference TRBV18 and TRBJ2-7): NAGVMQNPRHLVRRRGQEARLRCSPMKGHSHVYWYRQLPEEGLKFMVYLQKENIIDESGMPKERFSAEFPKEGPSILRIQQVVRGDSAAYFCASSRDRYEQYFGPGTRLTVT.

The chain uses TRBV9 and TRBJ2-1; tentatively, D is TRBD1 or TRBD2 (5 bases each). Germline values: CDR1 SGDLS, CDR2 YYNGEE. This CDR3 region has 16 residues. V was trimmed by 0 bases and J by 2 bases, leaving 12 bases between them. The chain's CDR3 is CASSVGDASPYNEQFF. The CDR3 DNA sequence: TGTGCCAGCAGCGTAGGGGACGCCTCCCCCTACAATGAGCAGTTCTTC. The whole variable domain, filled in from reference TRBV9 and TRBJ2-1, reads DSGVTQTPKHLITATGQRVTLRCSPRSGDLSVYWYQQSLDQGLQFLIQYYNGEERAKGNILERFSAQQFPDLHSELNLSSLELGDSALYFCASSVGDASPYNEQFFGPGTRLTVL.

The chain combines TRBV7-6 with TRBJ2-7; D uncertain. The V gene's germline CDR1 is SGHVS and CDR2 FNYEAQ. The germline V and J ends were trimmed by 5 bases and 6 bases, with 11 bases remaining between them. The CDR3 consists of 12 residues. The CDR3 coding sequence is TGTGCCAGCAGCAGCTACCTAGGCGAGCAGTACTTC. Translating it yields CASSSYLGEQYF.

The chain recombines TRBV9 with TRBJ2-2; 8 positions agree with TRBD1. V dropped 6 bases and J dropped 4; count of bases not matched to a gene: 5. The germline gives CDR1 SGDLS, CDR2 YYNGEE. The CDR3 is 14 amino acids. In DNA form, the CDR3 reads TGTGCCAGCACGGACAGGGCGGCCACCGGGGAGCTGTTTTTT. It codes for CASTDRAATGELFF.